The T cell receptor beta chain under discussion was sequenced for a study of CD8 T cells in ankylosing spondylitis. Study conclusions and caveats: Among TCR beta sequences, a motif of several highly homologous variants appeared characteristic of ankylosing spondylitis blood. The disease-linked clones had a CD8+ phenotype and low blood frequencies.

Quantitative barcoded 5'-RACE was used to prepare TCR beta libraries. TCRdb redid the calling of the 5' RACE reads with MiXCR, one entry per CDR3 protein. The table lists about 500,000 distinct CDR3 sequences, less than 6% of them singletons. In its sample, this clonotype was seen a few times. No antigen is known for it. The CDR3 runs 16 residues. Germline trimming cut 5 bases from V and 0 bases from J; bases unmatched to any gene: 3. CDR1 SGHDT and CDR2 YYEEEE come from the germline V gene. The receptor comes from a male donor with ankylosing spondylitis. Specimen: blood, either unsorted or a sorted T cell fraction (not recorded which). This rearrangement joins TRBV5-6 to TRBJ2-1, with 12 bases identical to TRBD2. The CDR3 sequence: CASRWTSGVSYNEQFF. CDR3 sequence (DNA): TGTGCCAGCAGATGGACTAGCGGGGTCTCCTACAATGAGCAGTTCTTC.